The 31 T cell receptor beta chains below were found in one sample sequenced in a study of T cell responses to AZD1222 COVID-19 vaccine. Sequenced by immunoSEQ multiplex PCR; TCRdb stores in-frame clones only, minus some. The sample lists about 120,000 clones; roughly nine tenths were seen once. Sequenced material: peripheral blood, taken on day 0 of AZD1222 vaccination. The receptors stem from an adult in good health.

J is TRBJ1-1 and V is TRBV30; perhaps TRBD1 as D (5 bases). In germline, CDR1 is GTSNPN, CDR2 SVGIG (reference sequence). The V end lost 5 bases, the J end lost 0 bases, and 10 bases lay between the germline ends. The CDR3 consists of 13 residues. CDR3 coding DNA: TGTGCCTGGGGAAAGGGGATGAACACTGAAGCTTTCTTT. Translating gives CAWGKGMNTEAFF.

The rearrangement uses TRBV7-9 and TRBJ2-3; no clear D. The CDR3 spans 14 residues. V was pared by 1 base and J by 4 bases, with 9 bases between. CDR1 and CDR2 from the germline V gene are SEHNR and FQNEAQ (reference sequence). The CDR3: CASSLGSFADTQYF. As DNA, the CDR3 is TGTGCCAGCAGCTTAGGGAGCTTCGCAGATACGCAGTATTTT.

This sequence joins TRBV7-9 and TRBJ2-1; tentative D call: TRBD2 (6 bases). CDR3 length equals 15 residues. V lost 5 bases, J lost 3 bases, and 14 bases lay in between. Germline CDR1 is SEHNR and CDR2 is FQNEAQ (reference sequence). The CDR3 bases are TGTGCCAGCAGCCCCCCGGGGGTCCGCTACAATGAGCAGTTCTTC. It is translated as CASSPPGVRYNEQFF.

The chain combines TRBV19 with TRBJ2-7; 12 bases line up with TRBD1. With V trimmed by 7 bases and J by 7 bases, 11 bases remained unmatched. The germline CDR1 and CDR2 sequences are LNHDA and SQIVND (reference sequence). CDR3 length: 15 residues. The CDR3 nucleotides are TGTGCCAGTAAAATCCGGGACAGGGGGCCGGGAGAGCAGTACTTC. Residues: CASKIRDRGPGEQYF. Using reference TRBV19 and TRBJ2-7 for the parts outside the CDR3, the full variable domain is DGGITQSPKYLFRKEGQNVTLSCEQNLNHDAMYWYRQDPGQGLRLIYYSQIVNDFQKGDIAEGYSVSREKKESFPLTVTSAQKNPTAFYLCASKIRDRGPGEQYFGPGTRLTVT.

The chain is built from TRBV6-5 and TRBJ1-2, with TRBD1 as a possible D gene (5 bases). From germline, CDR1 is MNHEY and CDR2 SVGAGI. V gave up 4 bases and J gave up 2 bases, with 14 bases separating them. This CDR3 is 15 amino acids long. CDR3 DNA: TGTGCCAGCAGTTCCCCGTTCGGGGGGAACTATGGCTACACCTTC. Protein product: CASSSPFGGNYGYTF.

The chain recombines TRBV13 with TRBJ1-1; TRBD1 might be the D (6 bases). The CDR3 has 17 amino acids. Trimming removed 5 bases from V and 6 bases from J, with 25 bases in between. Germline assignment: CDR1 PRHDT and CDR2 FYEKMQ (reference sequence). The CDR3 DNA reads TGTGCCAGCAGCCTCCCACCTTGGGGGGGCGCAGGCCCTGAAGCTTTCTTT. Its protein product is CASSLPPWGGAGPEAFF.

The chain carries TRBV7-9 and TRBJ1-6, with D possibly matching TRBD1 (6 bases). V shed 2 bases and J shed 3 bases, with 8 bases lying between them. The CDR3 contains 15 residues. The germline V gene has CDR1 SEHNR and CDR2 FQNEAQ (reference sequence). The CDR3 nucleotides are TGTGCCAGCAGCTTAAAGGGGGACTATAATTCACCCCTCCACTTT. This encodes CASSLKGDYNSPLHF.

V is TRBV9 and J is TRBJ2-5, with D tentatively TRBD1 or TRBD2 (5 bases each). V was trimmed by 0 bases and J by 7 bases, leaving 13 bases between them. The germline V gene has CDR1 SGDLS and CDR2 YYNGEE. The CDR3 sequence is 14 residues long. CDR3 nucleotide sequence: TGTGCCAGCAGCGTAGCCGGGGCCCCAGGGACCCAGTACTTC. This encodes CASSVAGAPGTQYF. The variable domain in full, completed from reference TRBV9 and TRBJ2-5, reads DSGVTQTPKHLITATGQRVTLRCSPRSGDLSVYWYQQSLDQGLQFLIQYYNGEERAKGNILERFSAQQFPDLHSELNLSSLELGDSALYFCASSVAGAPGTQYFGPGTRLLVL.

V and J are TRBV5-1 and TRBJ2-1; 8 nucleotides match TRBD2. Germline V lookup: CDR1 SGHRS, CDR2 YFSETQ. The CDR3 has 14 residues. V was pared by 6 bases and J by 8 bases, with 10 bases of the junction left unmatched. The CDR3 nucleotides read TGCGCCAGCACCCGGGGGGGCCCGGTCGATGAGCAGTTCTTC. Its protein product is CASTRGGPVDEQFF.

The gene calls are TRBV7-9 and TRBJ2-1; weak D call: TRBD2 (7 bases). This CDR3 has 13 amino acids. V was shortened by 4 bases and J by 8 bases, with 12 bases between the two germline ends. Germline CDR1 SEHNR, CDR2 FQNEAQ (reference sequence). The CDR3 nucleotides are TGTGCCAGCAGCTACACGGGGGGCTATGAGCAGTTCTTC. Its translation: CASSYTGGYEQFF. The complete variable domain, with remaining parts taken from reference TRBV7-9 and TRBJ2-1, reads DTGVSQNPRHKITKRGQNVTFRCDPISEHNRLYWYRQTLGQGPEFLTYFQNEAQLEKSRLLSDRFSAERPKGSFSTLEIQRTEQGDSAMYLCASSYTGGYEQFFGPGTRLTVL.

The chain employs TRBV5-4 and TRBJ2-3, with D perhaps TRBD2 (6 bases). The CDR3 covers 16 residues. V lost 3 bases and J 2 bases, leaving 16 bases between the germline ends. The germline gives CDR1 SGHNT, CDR2 YYREEE (reference sequence). The CDR3 DNA is TGTGCCAGCAGCTCCCGGATGGACTACTACACAGATACGCAGTATTTT. Residues: CASSSRMDYYTDTQYF.

The J gene is TRBJ2-4, the V gene TRBV4-1; D is undetermined. CDR3 length: 15 amino acids. Germline values: CDR1 MGHRA, CDR2 YSYEKL. Trimming took off 2 bases at V and 0 bases at J, with 8 bases between the two ends. CDR3 residues: CASSQNLLAKNIQYF. In nucleotides, the CDR3 is TGCGCCAGCAGCCAAAACCTTCTAGCCAAAAACATTCAGTACTTC.

The chain carries TRBV5-1 and TRBJ1-6; possible D gene TRBD1, 6 bases. The CDR3 sequence is 15 residues long. Germline V gene sequence: CDR1 SGHRS, CDR2 YFSETQ. V was clipped by 0 bases and J by 6 bases, with 10 bases between them. CDR3 sequence: CASSLVTGINSPLHF. The CDR3 DNA follows: TGCGCCAGCAGCTTGGTTACAGGGATTAATTCACCCCTCCACTTT.

The chain couples TRBV6-4 to TRBJ2-2, with 8 bases matching TRBD2. The CDR3 is 16 residues long. From germline, CDR1 is MRHNA and CDR2 SNTAGT. Trimming took 0 bases from V and 7 from J; bases not matched to a gene: 7. CDR3 sequence: CASSDSARGEVGELFF. DNA for the CDR3: TGTGCCAGCAGTGACTCTGCGCGGGGGGAAGTCGGGGAGCTGTTTTTT.

The V call is TRBV7-2, the J call TRBJ1-5, with D perhaps TRBD1 (5 bases). The CDR3 runs 15 residues. V was clipped by 5 bases and J by 2 bases, with 13 bases between them. The germline gives CDR1 SGHTA, CDR2 FQGNSA. CDR3 in amino acids: CASSVDQGGNQPQHF. DNA for the CDR3: TGTGCCAGCAGCGTCGATCAGGGAGGCAATCAGCCCCAGCATTTT.

The chain has TRBV9 and TRBJ1-4; 8 bases agree with TRBD1. The germline CDR1 and CDR2 sequences are SGDLS and YYNGEE. V shed 4 bases and J 8 bases; nucleotides not matched to a gene: 7. CDR3 size: 14 residues. In DNA, the CDR3 is TGTGCCAGCAGCACGGGACAGGAGGGCGAAAAACTGTTTTTT. Translated, it gives CASSTGQEGEKLFF.

The gene calls are TRBV19 and TRBJ1-5; unclear D gene. V dropped 8 bases and J dropped 9 bases, with 17 bases sitting between them. The germline gives CDR1 LNHDA, CDR2 SQIVND (reference sequence). This CDR3 comprises 13 residues. CDR3 bases: TGTGCCAGTGATGGACCCGGTATAGGGCCCCAGCATTTT. This encodes CASDGPGIGPQHF.

This chain joins TRBV7-2 and TRBJ2-7; D is possibly TRBD1 or TRBD2 (5 bases each). The CDR3 consists of 15 residues. The V and J ends lost 3 bases and 3 bases respectively, with 15 bases between them. Germline V gives CDR1 SGHTA, CDR2 FQGNSA. The CDR3 here is CASSFTGSGFYEQYF. The DNA for the CDR3 is TGTGCCAGCAGCTTCACAGGTTCGGGGTTCTACGAGCAGTACTTC.

The chain employs TRBV27 and TRBJ1-2, with D hard to call. The CDR3 is 13 amino acids. Looked up from germline, CDR1 is MNHEY and CDR2 is SMNVEV (reference sequence). Trimming shortened V by 0 bases and J by 2 bases, and 4 bases separated the two germline ends. For the CDR3, the DNA is TGTGCCAGCAGTTTATCTGGAAACTATGGCTACACCTTC. This translates into CASSLSGNYGYTF.

A few counts support this clone. The V gene is TRBV28, the J gene TRBJ2-7, with 8 bases aligning to TRBD1. Germline trimming cut 2 bases from V and 1 base from J; bases unmatched to any gene: 1. The CDR3 consists of 14 residues. Germline CDR1 MDHEN, CDR2 SYDVKM. The CDR3 loop reads CASSLTGGSYEQYF. CDR3 nucleotide sequence: TGTGCCAGCAGTTTAACAGGGGGATCCTACGAGCAGTACTTC.

The chain combines TRBV4-3 with TRBJ2-6, with a tentative D call TRBD1 (6 bases). The germline V gene has CDR1 LGHNA and CDR2 YSLEER. The CDR3 has 17 amino acids. V was shortened by 4 bases and J by 2 bases, with 15 bases between the two germline ends. CDR3 sequence reads: CASSLSGTTTGANVLTF. The DNA for the CDR3 is TGCGCCAGCAGCCTATCCGGGACAACTACTGGGGCCAACGTCCTGACTTTC.

This clone was picked up one time. This chain connects TRBV5-1 to TRBJ2-3, with TRBD2 as a possible D gene (5 bases). The V end was cut by 4 bases, the J end by 2 bases, with 20 bases between. Germline V CDR1 and CDR2: SGHRS, YFSETQ. CDR3 length: 17 amino acids. The CDR3 region has the DNA TGCGCCAGCAGCCCCACTCTAGCTTCCCTCCCCACAGATACGCAGTATTTT. Translation: CASSPTLASLPTDTQYF. The complete variable domain, with remaining parts taken from reference TRBV5-1 and TRBJ2-3, reads KAGVTQTPRYLIKTRGQQVTLSCSPISGHRSVSWYQQTPGQGLQFLFEYFSETQRNKGNFPGRFSGRQFSNSRSEMNVSTLELGDSALYLCASSPTLASLPTDTQYFGPGTRLTVL.

Only one count was recorded for this clone. The genes are TRBV19 and TRBJ2-2, with TRBD1 identical over 8 bases. V lost 2 bases to trimming and J lost 4 bases; unmatched junction nucleotides: 6. This CDR3 spans 16 amino acids. Germline assignment: CDR1 LNHDA and CDR2 SQIVND (reference sequence). This chain's CDR3 is CASSIRRTGITGELFF. The CDR3 DNA sequence: TGTGCCAGTAGTATACGAAGGACAGGGATCACCGGGGAGCTGTTTTTT.

The chain carries TRBV6-5 and TRBJ1-6; D call uncertain. Germline-derived CDR1 and CDR2 are MNHEY and SVGAGI. CDR3 length equals 13 residues. Trimming pared 5 bases from V and 8 bases from J, leaving 10 bases between. The CDR3 DNA follows: TGTGCCAGCAGTAAAACCGATTATTCACCCCTCCACTTT. The encoded protein is CASSKTDYSPLHF.

DNA for the CDR3: TGTGCCAGCAGCCAGGGAGGGGTGGACGGCTACACCTTC. Protein: CASSQGGVDGYTF. V gene TRBV4-2 combines with J gene TRBJ1-2, with D perhaps matching TRBD1 (5 bases). V gave up 3 bases and J gave up 8 bases, with 13 bases separating them. Looked up from germline, CDR1 is LGHNA and CDR2 is YNFKEQ. This CDR3 is 13 amino acids long.

This sequence joins TRBV5-1 and TRBJ2-7, with no clear D. CDR3 size: 13 residues. The V gene lost 4 bases and the J gene lost 3 bases, with 11 bases spanning the gap. The germline V gene has CDR1 SGHRS and CDR2 YFSETQ. CDR3 coding DNA: TGCGCCAGCAGCCCCCTCAGGTTCTACGAGCAGTACTTC. Protein sequence: CASSPLRFYEQYF.

The CDR3 loop reads CASSLQRQVNTEAFF. Here the CDR3 DNA reads TGTGCCAGCAGCTTACAGAGGCAGGTCAACACTGAAGCTTTCTTT. The chain joins TRBV7-2 to TRBJ1-1; the D is unclear. V was shortened by 2 bases and J by 2 bases, with 12 bases between the two germline ends. This CDR3 region has 15 residues. CDR1 and CDR2 (germline): SGHTA, FQGNSA.

The CDR3 nucleotides are TGCGCCAGCAGCCTACCGGGGACTAGCGACTTCTACGAGCAGTACTTC. This encodes CASSLPGTSDFYEQYF. This chain joins TRBV5-1 and TRBJ2-7, with TRBD2 matching over 10 bases. Germline V gene sequence: CDR1 SGHRS, CDR2 YFSETQ. This CDR3 has 16 amino acids. With V trimmed by 4 bases and J by 3 bases, 10 bases remained unmatched.

Sample share makes this clone medium-sized (0.01 to 0.1%). The chain has TRBV14 and TRBJ1-3; no definite D call. CDR3 length: 15 residues. Trimming shortened V by 1 base and J by 2 bases, and 9 bases separated the two germline ends. The V gene's germline CDR1 is SGHDN and CDR2 FVKESK. CDR3 coding DNA: TGTGCCAGCAGCCAAGGGAGTTTGGCTGGAAACACCATATATTTT. This sequence encodes CASSQGSLAGNTIYF.

The rearrangement joins TRBV4-2 to TRBJ1-2, with TRBD1 matching 8 bases. This CDR3 comprises 17 residues. Looked up from germline, CDR1 is LGHNA and CDR2 is YNFKEQ. V gave up 0 bases and J gave up 1 base; unmatched junction bases: 7. CDR3 protein: CASSQDGQGWGNYGYTF. The CDR3 coding sequence is TGTGCCAGCAGCCAAGACGGACAGGGCTGGGGTAACTATGGCTACACCTTC.

The CDR3 nucleotides are TGCAGTGCTAATGACAGGGTAACTAGCTCCTATAATTCACCCCTCCACTTT. Its translation is CSANDRVTSSYNSPLHF. The genes are TRBV20-1 and TRBJ1-6; TRBD1 matches at 7 bases. V trimming: 4 bases; J trimming: 0 bases; junction bases outside the gene matches: 9. The germline V gene encodes CDR1 DFQATT and CDR2 SNEGSKA (reference sequence). The length of the CDR3 is 17 residues.